These T cell receptor beta chains were read from a single sample in a study of T cell changes during pregnancy in multiple sclerosis. The repertoire was sequenced with immunoSEQ multiplex PCR; TCRdb's copy has only in-frame clones and lacks some. The sample has 33,000 or so clones, 89% seen once. Sample: CD8+ T cells from peripheral blood mononuclear cells, taken in the third trimester of pregnancy. These receptors all stem from a female donor with multiple sclerosis, enrolled in a pregnancy study. Both conserved end residues are part of each CDR3. A D gene is named only where the DNA matches it firmly. Rows may omit the clone size; those that give it use once, few, many or a size class.

D: TRBD1
size: NA
V: TRBV7-6
J: TRBJ1-5
DNA: TGTGCCAGCAGCGCCGACAGGGAACGGGGTCAGCCCCAGCATTTT
CDR3: CASSADRERGQPQHF

D: TRBD1
size: NA
V: TRBV7-2
J: TRBJ2-7
DNA: TGTGCCAGCAGCTCGGACAGGGCCTCCTACGAGCAGTACTTC
CDR3: CASSSDRASYEQYF

D: NA
size: NA
V: TRBV10-1
J: TRBJ2-2
DNA: TGCGCCAGCATCAAATTACAGGGGACTGACACCGGGGAGCTGTTTTTT
CDR3: CASIKLQGTDTGELFF

D: NA
size: NA
V: TRBV5-6
J: TRBJ1-2
DNA: TGTGCCAGCAGCGTGGCCGGGGAAGGCTATGGCTACACCTTC
CDR3: CASSVAGEGYGYTF

D: TRBD1
size: NA
V: TRBV23-1
J: TRBJ2-7
DNA: TGCGCCAGCAGTTGGTTCCGGACAGGTCACTCCTACGAGCAGTACTTC
CDR3: CASSWFRTGHSYEQYF

D: TRBD2
size: once
V: TRBV5-6
J: TRBJ2-2
DNA: TGTGCCAGCAGCTTACGGTTCGGGGCGGGAGGTAACACCGGGGAGCTGTTTTTT
CDR3: CASSLRFGAGGNTGELFF

D: TRBD1
size: NA
V: TRBV9
J: TRBJ2-7
DNA: TGTGCCAGCAGCGTAGAGGGACAGGGGACCTACGAGCAGTACTTC
CDR3: CASSVEGQGTYEQYF

D: NA
size: NA
V: TRBV27
J: TRBJ2-7
DNA: TGTGCCAGCAGTTTGAAGGGCTGGGGAGTCTACGAGCAGTACTTC
CDR3: CASSLKGWGVYEQYF

D: NA
size: NA
V: TRBV10-3
J: TRBJ2-7
DNA: TGTGCCATCAGTGGAGGCCCTCAAGGCGAGCAGTACTTC
CDR3: CAISGGPQGEQYF

D: TRBD1
size: NA
V: TRBV29-1
J: TRBJ2-6
DNA: TGCAGCGTCCTGGGGGGACAGGGGGCGATTGGGGCCAACGTCCTGACTTTC
CDR3: CSVLGGQGAIGANVLTF

D: NA
size: few
V: TRBV21-1
J: TRBJ1-1
DNA: TGTGCCAGCAGCAAACCGTCCCGTCCGGCTTTCTTT
CDR3: CASSKPSRPAFF

D: NA
size: NA
V: TRBV2
J: TRBJ1-5
DNA: TGTGCCAGCAGTTTCAGGGGCAATCAGCCCCAGCATTTT
CDR3: CASSFRGNQPQHF

D: TRBD1
size: few
V: TRBV7-8
J: TRBJ2-1
DNA: TGTGCCAGCAGCTTAGGGCGGATACCGGGACAGGGAAGAATTGAGCAGTTCTTC
CDR3: CASSLGRIPGQGRIEQFF

D: TRBD2
size: NA
V: TRBV28
J: TRBJ2-7
DNA: TGTGCCAGCAGTTCCACTAGCGGGAGGGCCTACGAGCAGTACTTC
CDR3: CASSSTSGRAYEQYF

D: TRBD1
size: NA
V: TRBV30
J: TRBJ1-3
DNA: TGTGCCTGGGGGACAGGGGGCTTCGGAAACACCATATATTTT
CDR3: CAWGTGGFGNTIYF

D: NA
size: NA
V: TRBV10-3
J: TRBJ2-1
DNA: TGTGCCATCAGTGAGTCGGCAGGGCAGGGTTACAATGAGCAGTTCTTC
CDR3: CAISESAGQGYNEQFF

D: TRBD2
size: NA
V: TRBV7-8
J: TRBJ2-3
DNA: TGTGCCAGCAGCTCCGACTGGTTGAGCGGGGGGTCCACAGATACGCAGTATTTT
CDR3: CASSSDWLSGGSTDTQYF

D: NA
size: NA
V: TRBV10-3
J: TRBJ2-7
DNA: TGTGCCATCAGTCAAACCGACAATCCGGGGGACGAGCAGTACTTC
CDR3: CAISQTDNPGDEQYF

D: TRBD1
size: NA
V: TRBV6-5
J: TRBJ2-7
DNA: TGTGCCAGCAGTTACTCCTCCGGGACAGGTGAAGTGCAGTACTTC
CDR3: CASSYSSGTGEVQYF

D: TRBD1
size: NA
V: TRBV19
J: TRBJ1-1
DNA: TGTGCCAGTCGGACAGGGGTTAGTGCTTTCTTT
CDR3: CASRTGVSAFF

D: TRBD2
size: NA
V: TRBV4-2
J: TRBJ2-1
DNA: TGTGCCAGCAGCCAAGAGCCCGGACTAGCGGGGGGCAATGAGCAGTTCTTC
CDR3: CASSQEPGLAGGNEQFF

D: NA
size: NA
V: TRBV28
J: TRBJ1-1
DNA: TGTGCCAGCAGTACCCAGGGGCCCGAAAACACTGAAGCTTTCTTT
CDR3: CASSTQGPENTEAFF

D: NA
size: NA
V: TRBV2
J: TRBJ1-2
DNA: TGTGCCAGCAGTCGGAGCTATGGCTACACCTTC
CDR3: CASSRSYGYTF

D: NA
size: NA
V: TRBV9
J: TRBJ2-7
DNA: TGTGCCAGCAGCGTAGACGGGGGGCCCTACGAGCAGTACTTC
CDR3: CASSVDGGPYEQYF

D: NA
size: NA
V: TRBV9
J: TRBJ1-1
DNA: TGTGCCAGCAGCCCCCGACAGAAGATGAACACTGAAGCTTTCTTT
CDR3: CASSPRQKMNTEAFF

D: TRBD1
size: NA
V: TRBV28
J: TRBJ2-2
DNA: TGTGCCAGCAGTTTATTGACAGGGAGTGCCGGGGAGCTGTTTTTT
CDR3: CASSLLTGSAGELFF

D: NA
size: NA
V: TRBV6-6
J: TRBJ1-2
DNA: TGTGCCGCAGGTCCGGGGGTGAGGGATGGCTACACCTTC
CDR3: CAAGPGVRDGYTF

D: NA
size: NA
V: TRBV10-3
J: TRBJ1-1
DNA: TGTGCCATCAGTGAGGGGGAGGCAATGAACACTGAAGCTTTCTTT
CDR3: CAISEGEAMNTEAFF

D: NA
size: NA
V: TRBV14
J: TRBJ2-3
DNA: TGTGCCAGCAGCCCAGGGGGGAGCCCGCGTACAGATACGCAGTATTTT
CDR3: CASSPGGSPRTDTQYF

D: NA
size: NA
V: TRBV2
J: TRBJ2-1
DNA: TGTGCCAGCAGTGAATACTCCTACAATGAGCAGTTCTTC
CDR3: CASSEYSYNEQFF

D: NA
size: NA
V: TRBV6-1
J: TRBJ1-1
DNA: TGTGCCAGCAGTGTAGGTACAGCTCAGAACACTGAAGCTTTCTTT
CDR3: CASSVGTAQNTEAFF

D: NA
size: NA
V: TRBV10-1
J: TRBJ2-5
DNA: TGCGCCAGCATGTCCCTGAGGGCAGATCAAGAGACCCAGTACTTC
CDR3: CASMSLRADQETQYF

D: NA
size: NA
V: TRBV7-8
J: TRBJ1-1
DNA: TGTGCCAGCAGCTTTACCTTAGGGGAAGTTGAAGCTTTCTTT
CDR3: CASSFTLGEVEAFF

D: NA
size: NA
V: TRBV19
J: TRBJ1-1
DNA: TGTGCCAGTTCTATCAGGGGCGCGAACACTGAAGCTTTCTTT
CDR3: CASSIRGANTEAFF

D: TRBD1
size: NA
V: TRBV9
J: TRBJ1-5
DNA: TGTGCCAGCAGCGTAGCCTCAGGGGGCGAGCCCCAGCATTTT
CDR3: CASSVASGGEPQHF

D: TRBD1
size: NA
V: TRBV7-9
J: TRBJ1-4
DNA: TGTGCCAGCAGCCACAACAGGGGGCTGGGTGAAAAACTGTTTTTT
CDR3: CASSHNRGLGEKLFF

D: TRBD1
size: NA
V: TRBV6-5
J: TRBJ1-4
DNA: TGTGCCAGCAGTTACGGGCTAGGACAGGGAGGTGAAAAACTGTTTTTT
CDR3: CASSYGLGQGGEKLFF

D: NA
size: NA
V: TRBV27
J: TRBJ2-1
DNA: TGTGCCAGCAGTTATCGAGGCAATGAGCAGTTCTTC
CDR3: CASSYRGNEQFF